This note documents a single T cell receptor (beta chain) sequence. Its antigen remains unidentified. This sample was included in a study of tumor-infiltrating lymphocytes in primary liver carcinoma. Study-level background: Spanning 30 to 69 years of age, the patients were men and women. Among the tumors, stages were T1-T3 N0M0 and sizes roughly 4 to 10 cm. Notes on the study in general: About 7.5-25% of top clones, no more, were shared by all five regions.

The CDR3 has 15 residues. CDR1 is MDHEN, CDR2 SYDVKM, per germline. The V end lost 2 bases, the J end lost 8 bases, and 15 bases lay between the germline ends. Starting from around 0.45 ug of total RNA, TCR beta cDNA was produced with a primer in the constant region. It was through three nested multiplex PCR rounds of slightly modified ARM-PCR that TCR beta libraries arose. Use of TRBV1-TRBV30 forward primers with a C-beta reverse primer characterized the first two PCR rounds, which lasted about 9 cycles each. A single record per CDR3 protein comes from TCRdb applying MiXCR to the multiplex PCR reads. The table lists more than 95,000 distinct CDR3 sequences, roughly three fifths of them singletons. Without any cell sorting, about 18-31 mg of bulk tissue yielded co-extracted RNA and DNA. Patients diagnosed with primary liver carcinoma received treatment through surgical resection.

The J gene is TRBJ1-4, the V gene TRBV28, with D possibly matching TRBD1 (6 bases). Sequencing was performed on liver tumor tissue from sampling region 3. Subset specified: tumor region T3, left-lateral pole. The receptor was isolated from a woman aged 60 to 75 with primary liver carcinoma and hepatitis B virus infection. CDR3 coding DNA: TGTGCCAGCAGTTTACCGAACGGGGGCCGGGAAAAACTGTTTTTT. Its protein product is CASSLPNGGREKLFF. The full variable domain, with the rest looked up from reference TRBV28 and TRBJ1-4, is DVKVTQSSRYLVKRTGEKVFLECVQDMDHENMFWYRQDPGLGLRLIYFSYDVKMKEKGDIPEGYSVSREKKERFSLILESASTNQTSMYLCASSLPNGGREKLFFGSGTQLSVL.